The clone carrying this T cell receptor beta chain was observed a handful of times. As yet, its antigen is unknown. Graves' hyperthyroidism is called stable when ophthalmopathy does not progress within 18 months. Hyperthyroidism in the patients, aged 18 to 65, was newly diagnosed and under 2 months in duration. The data stem from a study of T cells in Graves' hyperthyroidism and ophthalmopathy. Using RNA transcripts as the source, TCR beta CDR3 regions were amplified. First-round RT-PCR with HTBI primers amplified the TCR CDR3 region. TCRdb processed the multiplex PCR reads anew with MiXCR; each CDR3 protein has one entry. The table has hundreds of thousands of distinct CDR3 sequences, about 16% seen once. Study results and limitations: Progression to ophthalmopathy was predicted a median of about 6.6 months early.

Looked up from germline, CDR1 is MNHNS and CDR2 is SASEGT. V was clipped by 11 bases and J by 7 bases; unmatched bases: 6. The CDR3 length is 13 residues. The sequence was collected from a woman aged 25 to 45 with Graves' hyperthyroidism. The chain carries TRBV6-1 and TRBJ1-6, with 9 bases fitting TRBD1. Sequencing was done on a sample of blood. CDR3 DNA sequence: TGTGCCGGACGGGACAGGGAAAATTCACCCCTCCACTTT. Its translation is CAGRDRENSPLHF.